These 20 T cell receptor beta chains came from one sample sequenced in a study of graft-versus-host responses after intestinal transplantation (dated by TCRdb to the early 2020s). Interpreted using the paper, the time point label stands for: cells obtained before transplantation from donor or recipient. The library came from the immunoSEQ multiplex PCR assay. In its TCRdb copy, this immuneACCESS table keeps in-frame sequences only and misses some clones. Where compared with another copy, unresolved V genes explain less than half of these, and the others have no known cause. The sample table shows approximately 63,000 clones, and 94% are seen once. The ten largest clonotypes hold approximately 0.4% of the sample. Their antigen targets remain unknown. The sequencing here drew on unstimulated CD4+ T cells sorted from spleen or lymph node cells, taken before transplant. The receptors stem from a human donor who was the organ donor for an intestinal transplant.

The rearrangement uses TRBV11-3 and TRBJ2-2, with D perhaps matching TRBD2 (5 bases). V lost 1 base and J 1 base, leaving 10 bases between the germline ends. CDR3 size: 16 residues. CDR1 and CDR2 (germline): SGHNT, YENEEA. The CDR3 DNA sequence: TGTGCCAGCAGCTTAGGAAACCGGGGGAACACCGGGGAGCTGTTTTTT. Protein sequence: CASSLGNRGNTGELFF.

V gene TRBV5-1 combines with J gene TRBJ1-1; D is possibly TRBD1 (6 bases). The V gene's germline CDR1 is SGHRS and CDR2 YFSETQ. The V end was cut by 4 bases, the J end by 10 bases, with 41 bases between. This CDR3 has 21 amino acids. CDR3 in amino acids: CASSGVNKDFRQVLKLVRAFF. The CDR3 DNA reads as TGCGCCAGCAGCGGAGTCAATAAGGATTTTAGACAGGTCTTAAAGTTAGTTCGAGCTTTCTTT.

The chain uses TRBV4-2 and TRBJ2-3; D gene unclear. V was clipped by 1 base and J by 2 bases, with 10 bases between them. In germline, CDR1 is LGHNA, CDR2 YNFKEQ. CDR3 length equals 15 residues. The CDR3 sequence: CASSQVRLTTDTQYF. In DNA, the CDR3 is TGTGCCAGCAGCCAAGTTCGACTGACCACAGATACGCAGTATTTT.

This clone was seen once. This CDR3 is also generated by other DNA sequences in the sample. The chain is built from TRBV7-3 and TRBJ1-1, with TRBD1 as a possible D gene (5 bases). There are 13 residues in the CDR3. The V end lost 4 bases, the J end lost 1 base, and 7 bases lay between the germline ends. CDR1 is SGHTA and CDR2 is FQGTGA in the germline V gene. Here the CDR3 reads CASSSTGNTEAFF. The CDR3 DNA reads TGTGCCAGCAGCTCTACAGGGAACACTGAAGCTTTCTTT.

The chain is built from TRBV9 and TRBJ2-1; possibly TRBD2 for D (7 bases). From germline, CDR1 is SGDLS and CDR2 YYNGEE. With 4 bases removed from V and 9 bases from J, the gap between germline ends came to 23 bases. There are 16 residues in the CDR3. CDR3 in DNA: TGTGCCAGCAGCCCAAGGGGGATAGCGGGCATGGGTGAGCAGTTCTTC. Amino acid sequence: CASSPRGIAGMGEQFF.

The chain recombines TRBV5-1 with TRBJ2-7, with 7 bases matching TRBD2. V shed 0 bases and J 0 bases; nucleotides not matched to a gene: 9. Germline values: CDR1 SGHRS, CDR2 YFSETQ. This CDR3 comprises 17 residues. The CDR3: CASSLARGRTSSYEQYF. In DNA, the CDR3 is TGCGCCAGCAGCTTGGCCCGGGGCAGGACTAGCTCCTACGAGCAGTACTTC.

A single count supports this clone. CDR3 coding DNA: TGTGCCAGTAGTAAACGACGGGAGAGCTCCTACGAGCAGTACTTC. Amino acid sequence: CASSKRRESSYEQYF. J is TRBJ2-7 and V is TRBV19, with TRBD2 as a possible D gene (6 bases). This CDR3 contains 15 residues. The germline gives CDR1 LNHDA, CDR2 SQIVND (reference sequence). The V end lost 4 bases, the J end lost 0 bases, and 13 bases lay between the germline ends.

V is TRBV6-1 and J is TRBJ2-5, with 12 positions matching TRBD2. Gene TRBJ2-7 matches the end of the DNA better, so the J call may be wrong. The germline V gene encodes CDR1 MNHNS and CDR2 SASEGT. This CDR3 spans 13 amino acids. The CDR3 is CASRTSGAYEQYF. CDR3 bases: TGTGCCAGCCGGACTAGCGGGGCCTACGAGCAGTACTTC.

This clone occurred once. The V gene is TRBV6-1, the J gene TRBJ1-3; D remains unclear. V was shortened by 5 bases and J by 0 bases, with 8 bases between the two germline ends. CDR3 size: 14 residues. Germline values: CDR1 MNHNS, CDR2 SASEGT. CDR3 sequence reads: CASSRVGSGNTIYF. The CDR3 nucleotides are TGTGCCAGCAGTAGGGTAGGCTCTGGAAACACCATATATTTT.

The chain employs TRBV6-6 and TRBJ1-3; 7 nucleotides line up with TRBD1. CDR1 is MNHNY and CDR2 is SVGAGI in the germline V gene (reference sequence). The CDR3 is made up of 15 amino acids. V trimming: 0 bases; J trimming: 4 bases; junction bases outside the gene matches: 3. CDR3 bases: TGTGCCAGCAGTTACTCAGGGGGCGCGGGAAACACCATATATTTT. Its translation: CASSYSGGAGNTIYF.

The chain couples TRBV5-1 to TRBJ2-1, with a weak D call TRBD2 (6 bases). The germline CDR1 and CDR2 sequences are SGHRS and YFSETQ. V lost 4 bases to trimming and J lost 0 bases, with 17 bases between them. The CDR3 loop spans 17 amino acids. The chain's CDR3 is CASSGLQRPNSYNEQFF. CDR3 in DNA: TGCGCCAGCAGCGGACTACAACGCCCTAACTCCTACAATGAGCAGTTCTTC.

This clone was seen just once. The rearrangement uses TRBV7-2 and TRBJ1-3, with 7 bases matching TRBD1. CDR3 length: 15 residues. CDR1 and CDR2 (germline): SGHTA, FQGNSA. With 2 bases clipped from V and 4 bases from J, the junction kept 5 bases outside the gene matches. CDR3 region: CASSLRGPTGNTIYF. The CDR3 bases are TGTGCCAGCAGCTTAAGGGGGCCGACCGGAAACACCATATATTTT.

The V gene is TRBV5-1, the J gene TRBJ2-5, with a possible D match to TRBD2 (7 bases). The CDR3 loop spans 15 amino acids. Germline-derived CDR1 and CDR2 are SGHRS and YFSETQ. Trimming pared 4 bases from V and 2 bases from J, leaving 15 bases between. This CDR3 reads CASSNPAGAQETQYF. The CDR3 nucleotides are TGCGCCAGCAGCAACCCTGCGGGGGCGCAAGAGACCCAGTACTTC. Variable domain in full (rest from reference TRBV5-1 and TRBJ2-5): KAGVTQTPRYLIKTRGQQVTLSCSPISGHRSVSWYQQTPGQGLQFLFEYFSETQRNKGNFPGRFSGRQFSNSRSEMNVSTLELGDSALYLCASSNPAGAQETQYFGPGTRLLVL.

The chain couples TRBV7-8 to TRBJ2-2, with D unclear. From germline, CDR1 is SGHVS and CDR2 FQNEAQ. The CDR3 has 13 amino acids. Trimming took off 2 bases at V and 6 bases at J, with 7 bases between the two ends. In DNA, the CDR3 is TGTGCCAGCAGCTTAAAGATATCCGGGGAGCTGTTTTTT. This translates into CASSLKISGELFF.

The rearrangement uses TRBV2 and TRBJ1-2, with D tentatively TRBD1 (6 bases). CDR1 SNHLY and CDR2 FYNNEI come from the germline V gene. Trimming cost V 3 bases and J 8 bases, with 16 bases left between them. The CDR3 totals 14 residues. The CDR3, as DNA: TGTGCCAGCAGTGAGGGGGGGCTGGCCGTCGGCTACACCTTC. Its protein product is CASSEGGLAVGYTF.

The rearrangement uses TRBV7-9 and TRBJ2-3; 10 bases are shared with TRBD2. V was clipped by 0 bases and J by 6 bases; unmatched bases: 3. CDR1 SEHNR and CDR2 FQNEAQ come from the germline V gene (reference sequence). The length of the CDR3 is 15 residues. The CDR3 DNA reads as TGTGCCAGCAGCTTAGCTAGCGGGGGGTCGGATACGCAGTATTTT. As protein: CASSLASGGSDTQYF.

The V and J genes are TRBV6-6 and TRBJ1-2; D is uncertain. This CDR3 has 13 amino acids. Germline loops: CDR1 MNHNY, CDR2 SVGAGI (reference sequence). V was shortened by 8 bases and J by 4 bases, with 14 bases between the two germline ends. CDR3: CASGYKAGYGYTF. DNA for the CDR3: TGTGCCAGCGGCTATAAGGCAGGCTATGGCTACACCTTC.

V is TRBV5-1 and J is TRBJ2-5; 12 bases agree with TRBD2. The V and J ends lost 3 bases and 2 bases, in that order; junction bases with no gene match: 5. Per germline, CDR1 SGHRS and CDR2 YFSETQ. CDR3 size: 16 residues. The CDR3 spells CASSSLAGGSQETQYF. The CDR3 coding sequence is TGCGCCAGCAGCTCCCTAGCGGGGGGGAGTCAAGAGACCCAGTACTTC. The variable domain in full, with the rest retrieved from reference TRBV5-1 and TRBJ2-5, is KAGVTQTPRYLIKTRGQQVTLSCSPISGHRSVSWYQQTPGQGLQFLFEYFSETQRNKGNFPGRFSGRQFSNSRSEMNVSTLELGDSALYLCASSSLAGGSQETQYFGPGTRLLVL.

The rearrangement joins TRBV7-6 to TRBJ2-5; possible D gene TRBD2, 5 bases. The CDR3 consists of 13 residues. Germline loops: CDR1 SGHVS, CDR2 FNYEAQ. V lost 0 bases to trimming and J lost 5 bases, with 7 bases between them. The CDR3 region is CASSLARGETQYF. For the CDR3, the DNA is TGTGCCAGCAGCTTAGCGAGAGGGGAGACCCAGTACTTC.

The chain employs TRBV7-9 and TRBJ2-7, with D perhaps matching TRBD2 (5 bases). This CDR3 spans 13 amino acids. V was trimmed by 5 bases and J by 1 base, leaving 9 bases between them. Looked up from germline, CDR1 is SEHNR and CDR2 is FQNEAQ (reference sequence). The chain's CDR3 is CASSRAASYEQYF. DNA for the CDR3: TGTGCCAGCAGCCGAGCGGCGTCCTACGAGCAGTACTTC.